This T cell receptor (beta chain) was documented in a study of cytomegalovirus exposure and HLA in healthy donors. Amplification used 60 Vbeta primers and 13 Jbeta primers. Sequencing used immunoSEQ multiplex PCR; TCRdb keeps in-frame clones, though not all of them. The data hold around 80,000 clones, with about four fifths observed a single time. Study-wide results and caveats: Three CMV-associated chains were confirmed in vitro to be specific for CMV antigens. Later analysis indicated greater clonal expansion among HLA-associated TCR beta chains than among equally common other chains.

The CDR3 loop spans 16 amino acids. V lost 5 bases to trimming and J lost 0 bases, with 14 bases between them. CDR1 is SNHLY, CDR2 FYNNEI, per germline. This clone was counted between two and nine times. As yet, its antigen is unknown. The material sequenced was PBMCs. The sequence was obtained from a man between 18 and 29 years old in good health and CMV-seropositive. V usage is TRBV2 and J usage is TRBJ1-5, with D uncertain. As DNA, the CDR3 is TGTGCCAGCAGTCCCTTCGGGATCCTTAGCAATCAGCCCCAGCATTTT. Translated, it gives CASSPFGILSNQPQHF.